This T cell receptor beta chain is from a study of CD8+CD57+ T cells in acquired aplastic anemia. Study at large: When averaged, DNA from sorted CD4+ and CD8+ cells came to 3 to 3.5 ug.

Genomic DNA, serving as template, underwent TCR beta VDJ and CDR3 profiling. In TCRdb, the reads were re-called with MiXCR into one record per CDR3 protein. This sample has approximately 250,000 distinct CDR3 sequences, with 70% to 85% found just once. Comment on this clonotype: One end of the junction fails to match germline, which may point to a read error.

This CDR3 has 14 residues. The germline V gene encodes CDR1 SGHTA and CDR2 FQGNSA. All patients picked for sequencing had shown, by flow cytometry, an expansion of CD8+CD57+ cells. This chain connects TRBV7-2 to TRBJ2-3, with D tentatively TRBD2 (5 bases). Sample: sorted CD4+, CD8+, or CD8+CD57+ T cells (not recorded which) from PBMCs. This sequence originates from a human donor with aplastic anemia. The CDR3 nucleotides read TGTGCCAGCAGCAAGACTACCGGCACAGCCACCGGGGATTTT. Protein product: CASSKTTGTATGDF.